These T cell receptor beta chains were read from a single sample in a study of CD8+ T cells in alopecia areata. Sequencing used immunoSEQ multiplex PCR; TCRdb keeps in-frame clones, though not all of them. This table has 95,000 to 150,000 clones, approximately 57% appearing once. The sequenced sample was CD4+ T cells sorted from blood, obtained at week 4, from a patient treated with tofacitinib. The receptors stem from a human donor with alopecia areata. Both conserved end residues are part of each CDR3. Fields, in order: clone size, J gene, V gene, D gene, CDR3 protein, CDR3 DNA. The D gene is left open where the match is weak. Expanded clones get a size class; other rows say once, few or many, or leave the size out.

-,TRBJ2-5,TRBV29-1,-,CSTRVFEETQYF,TGCAGCACCCGGGTCTTCGAAGAGACCCAGTACTTC
few,TRBJ2-1,TRBV29-1,-,CSVASLTNNEQFF,TGCAGCGTTGCTAGTTTAACAAACAATGAGCAGTTCTTC
-,TRBJ2-2,TRBV5-6,TRBD1,CASRESGTGGTGELFF,TGTGCCAGCAGGGAGTCCGGGACAGGGGGCACCGGGGAGCTGTTTTTT
-,TRBJ2-7,TRBV6-6,-,CASSYSSRRSSYEQYF,TGTGCCAGCAGTTACTCCTCGCGGAGGAGCTCCTACGAGCAGTACTTC
-,TRBJ2-5,TRBV4-1,TRBD2,CASSQRLAETQYF,TGCGCCAGCAGCCAACGACTAGCGGAGACCCAGTACTTC
once,TRBJ2-3,TRBV27,TRBD2,CASSLAGEPDTQYF,TGTGCCAGCAGTTTAGCGGGAGAACCAGATACGCAGTATTTT
-,TRBJ2-1,TRBV23-1,-,CASKRGGNNEQFF,TGCGCCAGCAAAAGGGGAGGTAACAATGAGCAGTTCTTC
-,TRBJ1-5,TRBV19,TRBD1,CASRRRTGRGSNQPQHF,TGTGCCAGTAGGAGGAGGACAGGGCGAGGTAGCAATCAGCCCCAGCATTTT
few,TRBJ2-3,TRBV9,-,CASSVDPTVLTDTQYF,TGTGCCAGCAGCGTAGACCCGACAGTCTTAACAGATACGCAGTATTTT
few,TRBJ2-2,TRBV5-1,-,CASSLAGELFF,TGCGCCAGCAGCTTGGCTGGGGAGCTGTTTTTT
few,TRBJ1-1,TRBV29-1,TRBD1,CSATDRYEAFF,TGCAGCGCTACGGACAGGTATGAAGCTTTCTTT
-,TRBJ2-5,TRBV2,TRBD1,CASSSGQGRETQYF,TGTGCCAGCAGTTCCGGACAGGGCCGTGAGACCCAGTACTTC
-,TRBJ2-3,TRBV29-1,-,CSAGRGFSSTDTQYF,TGCAGCGCGGGAAGGGGTTTCTCTAGCACAGATACGCAGTATTTT
-,TRBJ1-2,TRBV29-1,TRBD1,CSVPRPTGGSYGYTF,TGCAGCGTTCCAAGACCGACAGGGGGCTCCTATGGCTACACCTTC
few,TRBJ2-7,TRBV11-1,-,CASSLGQSSYEQYF,TGTGCCAGCAGCCTGGGTCAGAGCTCCTACGAGCAGTACTTC
-,TRBJ2-1,TRBV4-1,TRBD2,CASSPRASGNNEQFF,TGCGCCAGCAGCCCCCGGGCTAGCGGGAATAATGAGCAGTTCTTC
-,TRBJ2-7,TRBV4-1,-,CASSQDRTVFYEQYF,TGCGCCAGCAGTCAAGACAGGACCGTCTTCTACGAGCAGTACTTC
-,TRBJ1-2,TRBV28,TRBD1,CASTLGDRGPGYTF,TGTGCCAGCACCCTAGGGGACAGGGGGCCTGGCTACACCTTC
-,TRBJ2-5,TRBV6-5,-,CASSQDGYQETQYF,TGTGCCAGCAGCCAGGACGGGTACCAAGAGACCCAGTACTTC
-,TRBJ2-7,TRBV29-1,TRBD1,CSAGQGISYEQYF,TGCAGCGCCGGACAGGGGATTTCCTACGAGCAGTACTTC
few,TRBJ2-3,TRBV4-2,-,CASSRQVTDTQYF,TGTGCCAGCAGCCGACAGGTCACAGATACGCAGTATTTT
-,TRBJ1-2,TRBV30,-,CAWRGMDFYGYTF,TGTGCCTGGAGGGGGATGGACTTCTATGGCTACACCTTC
-,TRBJ1-5,TRBV5-1,-,CASSLDSNQPQHF,TGCGCCAGCAGCTTGGACAGCAATCAGCCCCAGCATTTT
-,TRBJ2-1,TRBV30,-,CAWSVVNEQFF,TGTGCCTGGAGTGTCGTCAATGAGCAGTTCTTC
few,TRBJ2-4,TRBV6-5,TRBD1,CASSQTGLGIQYF,TGTGCCAGCAGTCAGACAGGGTTGGGCATTCAGTACTTC
-,TRBJ2-6,TRBV11-2,-,CASSPTSGPARNVLTF,TGTGCCAGCAGCCCAACCAGCGGGCCCGCGCGTAACGTCCTGACTTTC
-,TRBJ2-5,TRBV28,-,CASSVGQKETQYF,TGTGCCAGCAGTGTCGGACAGAAGGAGACCCAGTACTTC
-,TRBJ2-7,TRBV7-2,TRBD1,CASSLQGAQAPDF,TGTGCCAGCAGCCTGCAGGGGGCGCAAGCGCCGGACTTC
-,TRBJ2-7,TRBV9,-,CASSVTWDGSYERYF,TGTGCCAGCAGCGTGACATGGGACGGTTCCTACGAGCGGTACTTC
-,TRBJ2-1,TRBV5-1,TRBD1,CASGDRVDINEQFF,TGCGCCAGTGGAGACAGGGTTGATATCAATGAGCAGTTCTTC
-,TRBJ2-7,TRBV29-1,-,CSVLTHREQYF,TGCAGCGTACTGACCCATCGCGAGCAGTACTTC
-,TRBJ1-1,TRBV30,-,CAWSPQGAEAFF,TGTGCCTGGAGTCCCCAAGGGGCCGAAGCTTTCTTT
-,TRBJ2-2,TRBV10-3,TRBD1,CAISRDRNTGELFF,TGTGCCATCAGTCGGGACAGGAACACCGGGGAGCTGTTTTTT
-,TRBJ1-2,TRBV30,TRBD1,CAWSGDSHNYGYTF,TGTGCCTGGAGCGGGGACAGCCATAACTATGGCTACACCTTC
-,TRBJ2-6,TRBV2,-,CASREGGSGANVLTF,TGTGCCAGCAGGGAGGGTGGCTCTGGGGCCAACGTCCTGACTTTC
-,TRBJ1-5,TRBV7-2,TRBD1,CASSLEDRGGNQPQHF,TGTGCCAGCAGCTTAGAGGACAGGGGCGGCAATCAGCCCCAGCATTTT
-,TRBJ2-7,TRBV7-2,TRBD2,CASSTIAGYEQYF,TGTGCCAGCAGCACGATAGCGGGCTACGAGCAGTACTTC
-,TRBJ1-5,TRBV29-1,TRBD1,CSTGTGNQPQHF,TGCAGCACCGGGACAGGGAATCAGCCCCAGCATTTT
-,TRBJ1-2,TRBV25-1,-,CASRILRESDYGYTF,TGTGCCAGCAGGATACTCCGGGAGTCTGACTATGGCTACACCTTC
few,TRBJ2-5,TRBV7-2,TRBD2,CASSRETGRQETQYF,TGTGCCAGCAGCAGGGAGACCGGGAGGCAAGAGACCCAGTACTTC
-,TRBJ1-1,TRBV7-9,-,CASSFLPGNTEAFF,TGTGCCAGCAGCTTCCTTCCTGGGAACACTGAAGCTTTCTTT
-,TRBJ2-7,TRBV29-1,-,CSVAVSLSSYEQYF,TGCAGCGTTGCCGTCAGCCTAAGCTCCTACGAGCAGTACTTC
-,TRBJ2-5,TRBV28,-,CASSLGALGEETQYF,TGTGCCAGCAGTTTGGGGGCTTTGGGGGAAGAGACCCAGTACTTC
-,TRBJ2-3,TRBV5-1,TRBD2,CASSLAGFSGDGDTQYF,TGCGCCAGCAGCTTGGCCGGTTTTAGCGGGGATGGGGATACGCAGTATTTT
-,TRBJ2-3,TRBV2,-,CASSASLDTQYF,TGTGCCAGCAGCGCGTCTCTAGATACGCAGTATTTT